This T cell receptor beta chain is drawn from a study of cytomegalovirus exposure and HLA in healthy donors. The wider study: Among the 398 genotyped donors, just over 80% were placed in the Caucasian-associated ancestry cluster. The study's findings and limits: CMV serostatus alone was available as immune exposure information.

Amplification used 60 Vbeta primers and 13 Jbeta primers. The repertoire was sequenced with immunoSEQ multiplex PCR; TCRdb's copy has only in-frame clones and lacks some. The sample holds 150,000 to 200,000 clones; 75% to 85% are singletons and the top ten take 2% to 2.5%. The V and J ends lost 0 bases and 9 bases, in that order; junction bases with no gene match: 4. Germline CDR1 SGHRS, CDR2 YFSETQ. There are 15 residues in the CDR3. Comments on this clone: Its specificity is not known.

Sequenced material: PBMCs. The chain couples TRBV5-1 to TRBJ2-1; 12 bases are shared with TRBD2. This TCR derives from a woman aged 50 to 60 in good health and CMV-seronegative. The CDR3 bases are TGCGCCAGCAGCTTGGGACTAGCGGGAGTTTTTGAGCAGTTCTTC. Translation: CASSLGLAGVFEQFF.